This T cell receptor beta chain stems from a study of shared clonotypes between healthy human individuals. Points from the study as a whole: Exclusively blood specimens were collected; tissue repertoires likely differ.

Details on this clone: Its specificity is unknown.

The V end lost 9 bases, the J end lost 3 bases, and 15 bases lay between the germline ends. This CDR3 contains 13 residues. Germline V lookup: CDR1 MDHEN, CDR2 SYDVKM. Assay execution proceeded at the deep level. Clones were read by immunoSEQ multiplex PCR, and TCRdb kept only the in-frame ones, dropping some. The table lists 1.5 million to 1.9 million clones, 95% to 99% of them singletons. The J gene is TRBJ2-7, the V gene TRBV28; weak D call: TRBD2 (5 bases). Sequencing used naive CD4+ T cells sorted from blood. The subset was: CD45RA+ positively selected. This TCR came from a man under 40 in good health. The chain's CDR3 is CASREGPNYEQYF. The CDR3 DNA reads TGTGCCAGTCGGGAAGGACCGAACTACGAGCAGTACTTC.